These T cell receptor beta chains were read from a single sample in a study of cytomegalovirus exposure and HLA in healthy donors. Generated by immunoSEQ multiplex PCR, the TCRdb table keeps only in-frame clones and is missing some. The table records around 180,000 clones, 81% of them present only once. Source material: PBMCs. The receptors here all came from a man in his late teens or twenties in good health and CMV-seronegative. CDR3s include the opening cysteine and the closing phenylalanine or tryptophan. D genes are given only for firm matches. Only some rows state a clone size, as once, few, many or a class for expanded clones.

CDR3: CASSETNEQYF; DNA: TGTGCCAGCAGTGAAACGAACGAGCAGTACTTC; J: TRBJ2-7; size: NA; D: NA; V: TRBV6-1
CDR3: CASSLDRDQNIQYF; DNA: TGTGCCAGCAGCTTAGACAGGGACCAAAACATTCAGTACTTC; J: TRBJ2-4; size: NA; D: TRBD1; V: TRBV7-3
CDR3: CATSKAGGYNEQFF; DNA: TGTGCCACCAGCAAAGCGGGGGGGTACAATGAGCAGTTCTTC; J: TRBJ2-1; size: once; D: TRBD2; V: TRBV15
CDR3: CASSEAGDPNTGELFF; DNA: TGTGCCAGCAGTGAAGCAGGGGATCCGAACACCGGGGAGCTGTTTTTT; J: TRBJ2-2; size: NA; D: NA; V: TRBV6-1
CDR3: CASSQDRAGNTIYF; DNA: TGCGCCAGCAGCCAAGACAGGGCTGGAAACACCATATATTTT; J: TRBJ1-3; size: NA; D: NA; V: TRBV4-3
CDR3: CASSLRFGTVYGYTF; DNA: TGTGCCAGCAGTTTACGGTTCGGGACAGTCTATGGCTACACCTTC; J: TRBJ1-2; size: NA; D: TRBD1; V: TRBV27
CDR3: CASSQGPGGIVTDTQYF; DNA: TGTGCCAGCAGCCAAGGTCCCGGGGGGATTGTCACAGATACGCAGTATTTT; J: TRBJ2-3; size: NA; D: TRBD2; V: TRBV14
CDR3: CASSERGENTEAFF; DNA: TGTGCCAGCAGCGAACGGGGGGAGAACACTGAAGCTTTCTTT; J: TRBJ1-1; size: NA; D: NA; V: TRBV28
CDR3: CASSLGGLEIGTQYF; DNA: TGTGCTAGCAGCTTAGGGGGACTCGAGATTGGGACCCAGTACTTC; J: TRBJ2-5; size: NA; D: NA; V: TRBV7-7
CDR3: CASSLGQGVPYEQYF; DNA: TGTGCCAGCAGCTTAGGACAGGGGGTACCCTACGAGCAGTACTTC; J: TRBJ2-7; size: NA; D: TRBD1; V: TRBV7-6
CDR3: CASSPHTGIGGGTDTQYF; DNA: TGTGCCAGCAGCCCCCACACGGGGATTGGCGGTGGCACAGATACGCAGTATTTT; J: TRBJ2-3; size: NA; D: NA; V: TRBV9
CDR3: CASRTTDLVTEAFF; DNA: TGTGCCAGTAGGACGACAGACCTCGTCACTGAAGCTTTCTTT; J: TRBJ1-1; size: NA; D: NA; V: TRBV19
CDR3: CASSLMGGSYEQYF; DNA: TGTGCCAGCAGCTTAATGGGAGGGTCCTACGAGCAGTACTTC; J: TRBJ2-7; size: NA; D: TRBD2; V: TRBV7-9
CDR3: CASSLQPQTGTRVNEQFF; DNA: TGTGCCAGCAGCTTGCAACCCCAGACCGGGACTAGAGTCAATGAGCAGTTCTTC; J: TRBJ2-1; size: NA; D: TRBD2; V: TRBV7-6
CDR3: CASSTWTSGNTGELFF; DNA: TGTGCCAGCAGCACCTGGACTAGCGGGAACACCGGGGAGCTGTTTTTT; J: TRBJ2-2; size: NA; D: TRBD2; V: TRBV5-4